Below, 3 T cell receptor beta chains from the same sample are listed, as sequenced in a study of PD-L1 blockade in urothelial cancer. Clones were read by immunoSEQ multiplex PCR, and TCRdb kept only the in-frame ones, dropping some. Among about 90,000 clones listed, approximately 91% were seen once. Sequenced material: PBMCs, taken around atezolizumab (anti-PD-L1) treatment. The receptors shown here come from a man between 60 and 75 years old with urothelial cancer.

The chain recombines TRBV5-1 with TRBJ2-1; D remains unclear. CDR1 is SGHRS and CDR2 is YFSETQ in the germline V gene. This CDR3 spans 16 amino acids. The V and J ends lost 4 bases and 0 bases respectively, with 14 bases between them. The CDR3, as DNA: TGCGCCAGCAGCCCGCGCGTGCGTACCTCCTACAATGAGCAGTTCTTC. This gives the protein CASSPRVRTSYNEQFF. Filled out from reference TRBV5-1 and TRBJ2-1, the complete variable domain reads KAGVTQTPRYLIKTRGQQVTLSCSPISGHRSVSWYQQTPGQGLQFLFEYFSETQRNKGNFPGRFSGRQFSNSRSEMNVSTLELGDSALYLCASSPRVRTSYNEQFFGPGTRLTVL.

The J gene is TRBJ2-3, the V gene TRBV2, with TRBD2 matching 7 bases. Germline values: CDR1 SNHLY, CDR2 FYNNEI. V dropped 5 bases and J dropped 2; count of bases not matched to a gene: 7. This CDR3 is 15 amino acids long. The CDR3 coding sequence is TGTGCCAGCAGTAGGGGACTACCCCTCACAGATACGCAGTATTTT. Amino acid sequence: CASSRGLPLTDTQYF.

The chain recombines TRBV6-4 with TRBJ2-7; TRBD1 matches 8 bases. CDR3 length: 15 amino acids. With V trimmed by 5 bases and J by 1 base, 7 bases remained unmatched. Germline V gives CDR1 MRHNA, CDR2 SNTAGT. This chain's CDR3 is CASSPSGGSSYEQYF. CDR3 nucleotide sequence: TGTGCCAGCAGTCCTTCAGGGGGCAGTTCCTACGAGCAGTACTTC.